This TCR beta chain originates from a study of CD8 T cells in ankylosing spondylitis. The CDR3 has 15 amino acids. Germline assignment: CDR1 LNHDA and CDR2 SQIVND (reference sequence). Trimming pared 10 bases from V and 2 bases from J, leaving 20 bases between. A word on this clonotype: Its antigen is not known.

Study-wide points: Peripheral blood held disease-linked clones only at relatively low frequency, and these were CD8+. Blood of patients with ankylosing spondylitis appeared to be characterized by a TCR beta motif of several highly homologous variants.

Quantitative 5'-RACE with molecular barcodes was used to make the TCR beta libraries. TCRdb analysed the 5' RACE reads with MiXCR anew, one entry per CDR3 protein. The sample holds roughly 130,000 distinct CDR3 sequences; about an eighth are singletons and the top ten take around 3%. The rearrangement joins TRBV19 to TRBJ2-5, with a possible D match to TRBD1 (6 bases). The receptor's source is a female donor with ankylosing spondylitis or in good health (not recorded which). Sequencing input: blood, either unsorted or a sorted T cell fraction (not recorded which). The CDR3 sequence: CATRRARGGQETQYF. The CDR3, as DNA: TGTGCCACCCGCAGGGCCAGGGGTGGACAAGAGACCCAGTACTTC.